This T cell receptor beta chain was retrieved from a study of siplizumab effects on memory and regulatory T cells. Whole-study context: The mixed lymphocyte reactions, run in pairs, contained siplizumab at around 0.97 ug/mL or no drug. Study conclusions and caveats: An assignable naive or memory phenotype was lacking in roughly 75-97% of proliferating CD4+ or CD8+ clones.

Trimming stripped 3 bases from V and 10 bases from J, with 13 bases between. Germline assignment: CDR1 ENHRY and CDR2 SYGVKD. The CDR3 spans 14 residues. Cells from the mixed lymphocyte reaction underwent coculture for 6 to 7 days at 37 degrees C. Regarding this clone: Its specificity is not known.

Per individual sample, 95,000 to 100,000 TCR templates were assayed. Sequencing used immunoSEQ multiplex PCR; TCRdb keeps in-frame clones, though not all of them. This sample has under 3,500 clones, with under 55% found just once. The chain links TRBV10-3 to TRBJ1-6; unclear D gene. This receptor was taken from a human donor in good health; the cells came from an allogeneic mixed lymphocyte reaction. The sample was CFSE-low (dividing) CD4+ T cells sorted from an allogeneic mixed lymphocyte reaction. The CDR3 loop is CAISEPLEGSPLHF. Here the CDR3 DNA reads TGTGCCATCAGTGAACCTCTTGAGGGCTCACCCCTCCACTTT.